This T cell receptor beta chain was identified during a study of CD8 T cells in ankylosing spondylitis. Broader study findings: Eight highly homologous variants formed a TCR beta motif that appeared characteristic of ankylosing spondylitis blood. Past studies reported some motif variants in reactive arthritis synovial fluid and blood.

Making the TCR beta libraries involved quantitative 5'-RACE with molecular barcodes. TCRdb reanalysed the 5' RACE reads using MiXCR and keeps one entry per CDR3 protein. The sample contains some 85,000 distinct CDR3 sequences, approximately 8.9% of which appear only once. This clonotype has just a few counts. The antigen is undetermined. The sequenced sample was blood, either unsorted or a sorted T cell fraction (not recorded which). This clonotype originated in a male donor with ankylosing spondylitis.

CDR3 in DNA: TGTGCCAGCAGCCTGGACAGGGGTCCAATCGACTCTGGAAACACCATATATTTT. Its translation: CASSLDRGPIDSGNTIYF. The rearrangement joins TRBV14 to TRBJ1-3; 9 nucleotides agree with TRBD1. J was trimmed by 0 bases and V by 4 bases; bases with no gene match: 10. Germline assignment: CDR1 SGHDN and CDR2 FVKESK. CDR3 length equals 18 residues.